This is a list of T cell receptor beta chains from one sample in a study of CD8 T cells in Susac syndrome. Each CDR3 protein is one row after TCRdb ran MiXCR on the immunoSEQ multiplex PCR reads. The table records about 120,000 distinct CDR3 sequences, 85% to 95% of them present only once. The sequenced material came from CD8+ T cells from PBMCs. These receptors all come from a human donor in good health. The CDR3 runs from the conserved cysteine through the conserved F or W. Each record gives: D gene, clone size, V gene, J gene, CDR3 protein, CDR3 DNA. A D gene is named only where the DNA matches it firmly. Size values are once, few and many counts, or a class for expanded clones, and some rows have none.

-	-	TRBV6-5	TRBJ1-5	CASSLRTTKPQHF	TGTGCCAGCAGTCTGCGGACGACTAAGCCCCAGCATTTT
-	once	TRBV2	TRBJ2-7	CASRQRYEQYF	TGTGCCAGCAGGCAGCGCTACGAGCAGTACTTC
-	-	TRBV3-1	TRBJ1-2	CASSLPGTGGYGYTF	TGTGCCAGCAGCCTTCCCGGGACGGGGGGGTATGGCTACACCTTC
-	-	TRBV5-1	TRBJ1-5	CASSLAGQGEGSNQPQHF	TGCGCCAGCAGCTTGGCTGGGCAGGGCGAAGGGAGCAATCAGCCCCAGCATTTT
-	-	TRBV20-1	TRBJ1-1	CSARRFGPGYTEAFF	TGCAGTGCTCGAAGGTTCGGGCCGGGATACACTGAAGCTTTCTTT
-	-	TRBV11-1	TRBJ1-4	CASSLINLTTRLVATNEKLFF	TGTGCCAGCAGCCTAATTAACTTGACCACAAGGCTGGTTGCAACTAATGAAAAACTGTTTTTT
TRBD2	-	TRBV7-6	TRBJ2-7	CASSLSREASVYF	TGTGCCAGCAGCTTATCGCGGGAGGCCTCTGTGTACTTC
TRBD1	-	TRBV6-2/TRBV6-3	TRBJ1-1	CASSQPGQGTEAFF	TGTGCCAGCAGTCAACCGGGACAGGGGACTGAAGCTTTCTTT
TRBD2	-	TRBV7-2	TRBJ2-7	CASSLTSGSSYEQYF	TGTGCCAGCAGCTTAACAAGCGGGAGCAGCTACGAGCAGTACTTC
-	-	TRBV2	TRBJ1-1	CASIRLGGTEAFF	TGTGCCAGCATTAGGCTGGGGGGCACTGAAGCTTTCTTT
-	-	TRBV28	TRBJ1-1	CASSLPTGMSTEAFF	TGTGCCAGCAGTTTACCGACCGGGATGAGTACTGAAGCTTTCTTT
-	-	TRBV5-6	TRBJ2-3	CASSSLGVGRQDTQYF	TGTGCCAGCAGCTCCCTGGGAGTGGGGCGTCAGGATACGCAGTATTTT
-	-	TRBV6-2/TRBV6-3	TRBJ1-1	CASSEFAEAFF	TGTGCCAGCAGCGAGTTCGCTGAAGCTTTCTTT
TRBD1	few	TRBV11-3	TRBJ2-7	CASSSEGTVAYF	TGTGCCAGCAGCTCGGAAGGGACAGTAGCGTACTTC
-	once	TRBV12-3/TRBV12-4	TRBJ2-1	CASSTGTRSAGEQFF	TGTGCCAGCAGCACCGGGACAAGGTCAGCGGGTGAGCAGTTCTTC
-	few	TRBV2	TRBJ2-7	CASRRELSEQYF	TGTGCCAGCAGGAGGGAGTTGAGCGAGCAGTACTTC
-	-	TRBV3-1	TRBJ2-5	CASSWAGGQRETQYF	TGTGCCAGCAGCTGGGCTGGCGGGCAAAGGGAGACCCAGTACTTC
-	-	TRBV7-2	TRBJ2-7	CASSLNGGTYEQYF	TGTGCCAGCAGCTTAAACGGGGGCACCTACGAGCAGTACTTC
-	-	TRBV4-3	TRBJ1-5	CASSPANRANQPQHF	TGCGCCAGCAGCCCGGCTAACAGAGCAAATCAGCCCCAGCATTTT
-	-	TRBV19	TRBJ2-6	CASSLEDWGANVLTF	TGTGCCAGTAGTCTAGAGGATTGGGGGGCCAACGTCCTGACTTTC
-	-	TRBV5-1	TRBJ2-3	CASSPAAGTDTQYF	TGCGCCAGCAGCCCTGCGGCGGGCACAGATACGCAGTATTTT
-	-	TRBV7-9	TRBJ1-2	CASSSAGPNYGYTF	TGTGCCAGCAGCTCGGCGGGGCCTAACTATGGCTACACCTTC
-	-	TRBV20-1	TRBJ2-2	CSAPDSNTGELFF	TGCAGTGCCCCGGACAGCAACACCGGGGAGCTGTTTTTT
-	few	TRBV29-1	TRBJ2-7	CSVAGDESYEQYF	TGCAGCGTTGCAGGGGACGAATCCTACGAGCAGTACTTC
TRBD1	-	TRBV6-6	TRBJ1-2	CASSLRQGRKYGYTF	TGTGCCAGCAGTTTGCGACAGGGCAGGAAATATGGCTACACCTTC
-	-	TRBV7-2	TRBJ1-4	CASSAQLGEKLFF	TGTGCCAGCAGCGCTCAGCTTGGGGAAAAACTGTTTTTT
-	once	TRBV10-3	TRBJ2-3	CAINGPSDTQYF	TGTGCCATCAACGGACCCTCAGATACGCAGTATTTT
-	once	TRBV4-3	TRBJ1-6	CASSQGRGVNSPLHF	TGCGCCAGCAGCCAAGGGAGGGGGGTAAATTCACCCCTCCACTTT
-	-	TRBV20-1	TRBJ2-1	CSARANEQFF	TGCAGTGCTAGAGCGAATGAGCAGTTCTTC
TRBD1	-	TRBV30	TRBJ2-1	CAWSKTGQGLQFF	TGTGCCTGGAGTAAGACGGGACAGGGATTACAGTTCTTC
TRBD1	-	TRBV6-5	TRBJ2-7	CASRGGQGTHYEQYF	TGTGCCAGCAGAGGCGGACAGGGGACCCATTACGAGCAGTACTTC
TRBD1	-	TRBV6-2/TRBV6-3	TRBJ2-7	CASSLDRGRGKTYEQYF	TGTGCCAGCAGCCTTGACAGGGGGCGGGGAAAGACCTACGAGCAGTACTTC
-	-	TRBV19	TRBJ2-1	CASSTLERGEQFF	TGTGCCAGTAGTACATTGGAGAGGGGTGAGCAGTTCTTC
-	-	TRBV5-5	TRBJ2-2	CASSSLAADGELFF	TGTGCCAGCAGCTCCCTGGCAGCCGACGGGGAGCTGTTTTTT
-	-	TRBV29-1	TRBJ1-1	CSARAADTEAFF	TGCAGCGCCCGGGCAGCGGACACTGAAGCTTTCTTT
TRBD2	-	TRBV6-2/TRBV6-3	TRBJ2-5	CASQRERGETQYF	TGTGCCAGCCAGCGGGAGCGTGGAGAGACCCAGTACTTC
TRBD2	-	TRBV19	TRBJ2-7	CASSRAGVYEQYF	TGTGCCAGTAGCCGCGCGGGAGTCTACGAGCAGTACTTC